The source of this T cell receptor (beta chain) is a study of cytomegalovirus exposure and HLA in healthy donors. PCR primers comprised 60 Vbeta and 13 Jbeta primers. Clones were read by immunoSEQ multiplex PCR, and TCRdb kept only the in-frame ones, dropping some. The profile shows about 93,000 clones, around 73% of them singletons. The V gene's germline CDR1 is SGHTS and CDR2 YDEGEE. V lost 4 bases and J 0 bases, leaving 7 bases between the germline ends. This CDR3 contains 13 residues. The gene calls are TRBV5-8 and TRBJ1-1, with unresolved D. Sequenced sample: PBMCs. The clonotype originates from a woman in her thirties or forties in good health and CMV-seronegative. CDR3 region: CASSISVNTEAFF. CDR3 sequence (DNA): TGTGCCAGCAGCATCAGCGTGAACACTGAAGCTTTCTTT.